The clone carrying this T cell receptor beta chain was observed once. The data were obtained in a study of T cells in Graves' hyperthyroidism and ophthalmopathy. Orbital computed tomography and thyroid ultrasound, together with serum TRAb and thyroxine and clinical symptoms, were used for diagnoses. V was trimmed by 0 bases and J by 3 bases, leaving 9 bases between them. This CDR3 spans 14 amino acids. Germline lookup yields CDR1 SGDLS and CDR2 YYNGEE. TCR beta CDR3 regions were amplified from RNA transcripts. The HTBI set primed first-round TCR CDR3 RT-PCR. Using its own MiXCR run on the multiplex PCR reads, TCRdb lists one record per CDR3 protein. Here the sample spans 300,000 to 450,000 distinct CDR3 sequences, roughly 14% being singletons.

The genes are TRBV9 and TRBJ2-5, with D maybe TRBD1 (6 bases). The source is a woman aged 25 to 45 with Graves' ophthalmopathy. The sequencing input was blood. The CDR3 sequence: CASSVGQAEETQYF. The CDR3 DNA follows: TGTGCCAGCAGCGTAGGACAGGCCGAAGAGACCCAGTACTTC.